The subject of this entry is one T cell receptor (beta chain). A v3.0 immunoSEQ assay was performed at survey level. TCRdb's table, derived via immunoSEQ multiplex PCR, lists solely in-frame clones and lacks some. Of around 13,000 clones in the sample, about 88% were seen once. Germline lookup yields CDR1 SGHNT and CDR2 YYREEE (reference sequence). The V end lost 2 bases, the J end lost 3 bases, and 17 bases lay between the germline ends. The CDR3 is made up of 16 amino acids. This specimen comes from a study of long-term antiretroviral therapy in people with HIV. The V gene is TRBV5-4, the J gene TRBJ2-5; TRBD1 might be the D (5 bases). The sequencing used unsorted PBMCs, collected 2.1 years after starting antiretroviral therapy. The sequence was obtained from a woman in her 40s with HIV. In DNA, the CDR3 is TGTGCCAGCAGCTTTCTTGGGCGAAAGGGGAAAGAGACCCAGTACTTC. This codes for CASSFLGRKGKETQYF.